Listed below are T cell receptor beta chains from one sample, sequenced in a study of long-term antiretroviral therapy in people with HIV. Generated by immunoSEQ multiplex PCR, the TCRdb table keeps only in-frame clones and is missing some. The data contain tens of thousands of clones, approximately 80% of them seen just once; the ten biggest clones take up about 2.4%. The sample in question was unsorted PBMCs, obtained 3 years after starting antiretroviral therapy. The receptors shown here come from a man aged 45-65 years with HIV. The CDR3 runs from the conserved cysteine through the conserved F or W. Fields, in order: V gene, J gene, D gene, clone size, CDR3 DNA, CDR3 protein. The D gene is left open where the match is weak. Size values are once, few and many counts, or a class for expanded clones, and some rows have none.

TRBV6-1	TRBJ2-7	.	.	TGTGCCAGCAGTGAGGCGGCAGGGGATCCCTACGAGCAGTACTTC	CASSEAAGDPYEQYF
TRBV19	TRBJ2-7	TRBD2	.	TGTGCCAGTAGTAGTCTACCTAGCGGGACTCACGAGCAGTACTTC	CASSSLPSGTHEQYF
TRBV10-2	TRBJ2-1	.	.	TGCGCCAGCGTGGCGGCAGCCGTCAATGAGCAGTTCTTC	CASVAAAVNEQFF
TRBV7-9	TRBJ2-7	.	.	TGTGCCAGCAGCTTCCTCGGCCAAAACGAGCAGTACTTC	CASSFLGQNEQYF
TRBV6-6	TRBJ1-1	.	.	TGTGCCAGCAGGGACGCAGGTAACACTGAAGCTTTCTTT	CASRDAGNTEAFF
TRBV9	TRBJ2-2	.	.	TGTGCCAGCAGCGTAGGGGCACCCTACACCGGGGAGCTGTTTTTT	CASSVGAPYTGELFF
TRBV15	TRBJ1-1	.	.	TGTGCCACCAGCCAGGGACTGACTTGGACTGAAGCTTTCTTT	CATSQGLTWTEAFF
TRBV7-2	TRBJ2-7	.	.	TGTGCCAGCAGCCCGTTTCGGTCCCAGGGGGAGCAGTACTTC	CASSPFRSQGEQYF
TRBV11-2	TRBJ2-7	TRBD2	.	TGTGCCAGCAGCTCCCGGACTAGCGGGGGCCTAGGGAGGGAGCAGTACTTC	CASSSRTSGGLGREQYF
TRBV2	TRBJ1-5	.	.	TGTGCCAGCGCCCCGGGCCCCAATCAGCCCCAGCATTTT	CASAPGPNQPQHF
TRBV11-2	TRBJ2-5	TRBD2	.	TGTGCCAGCAGCTTATGGTTCACTAGCGGGGGAAGCCAAGAGACCCAGTACTTC	CASSLWFTSGGSQETQYF
TRBV12-5	TRBJ1-1	.	.	TGTGCTAGTGGTTTGGATCAGGGGCTGAACACTGAAGCTTTCTTT	CASGLDQGLNTEAFF
TRBV11-2	TRBJ2-7	.	.	TGTGCCAGCAGCTTTCTGGGTAGATACGAGCAGTACTTC	CASSFLGRYEQYF
TRBV7-3	TRBJ2-3	.	.	TGTGCCAGCAGCCTCGGCGCCGGGGAAAAGGCAGATACGCAGTATTTT	CASSLGAGEKADTQYF
TRBV5-1	TRBJ1-2	.	.	TGCGCCAGCAGCCGAGGTCCGGGCCAAAACTATGGCTACACCTTC	CASSRGPGQNYGYTF
TRBV7-9	TRBJ2-3	.	.	TGTGCCAGCAGCTCGGACCTTGATACGCAGTATTTT	CASSSDLDTQYF
TRBV5-1	TRBJ2-1	.	.	TGCGCCAGCAGTCTTACGGGACTCGGCTCGTTAAGCTCCTACAATGAGCAGTTCTTC	CASSLTGLGSLSSYNEQFF
TRBV19	TRBJ1-5	TRBD1	.	TGTGCCAGTAGTGGCCGCGACAGGGATAGCAATCAGCCCCAGCATTTT	CASSGRDRDSNQPQHF
TRBV10-3	TRBJ2-6	TRBD1	once	TGTGCCATCAGTGATTTCGTGCAGGGGGCCTCTGGGGCCAACGTCCTGACTTTC	CAISDFVQGASGANVLTF
TRBV28	TRBJ1-4	TRBD1	.	TGTGCCAGCAGCCCGACAGGGGCGGGGGCTAATGAAAAACTGTTTTTT	CASSPTGAGANEKLFF
TRBV11-3	TRBJ2-1	.	.	TGTGCCAGCAGTCCTAGATATGAGCAGTTCTTC	CASSPRYEQFF
TRBV6-5	TRBJ2-7	.	.	TGTGCCAGCAGTCAGAATGGGCCCTACGAGCAGTACTTC	CASSQNGPYEQYF
TRBV5-4	TRBJ1-6	.	once	TGTGCCAGCAGCTTCTCCTATAATTCACCCCTCCACTTT	CASSFSYNSPLHF
TRBV6-5	TRBJ2-7	TRBD2	.	TGTGCCAGCGCTGGACTAGCGGGAGTAGAGGCGCAGTACTTC	CASAGLAGVEAQYF
TRBV7-9	TRBJ2-7	.	.	TGTGCCAGCAGCTCCAGGGGCCCCTACGAGCAGTACTTC	CASSSRGPYEQYF